The 14 T cell receptor beta chains below were found in one sample sequenced in a study of blood T cell repertoires in COVID-19. Using immunoSEQ multiplex PCR, the repertoire was profiled, and TCRdb retains in-frame clones only, with some absent. The sample holds hundreds of thousands of clones; approximately 85% are singletons and the top ten take roughly 5%. Sequencing was done on a sample of peripheral blood. Receptors were obtained from a man aged 50-60 years with COVID-19, enrolled during active disease.

The chain links TRBV7-2 to TRBJ2-3; 8 positions agree with TRBD1. Germline-derived CDR1 and CDR2 are SGHTA and FQGNSA. CDR3 length: 14 amino acids. V lost 5 bases, J lost 0 bases, and 1 base stayed unmatched. CDR3 residues: CASSRDRSTDTQYF. In DNA form, the CDR3 reads TGTGCCAGCAGCCGGGACAGGAGCACAGATACGCAGTATTTT.

The chain's CDR3 is CASRVPTSTDTQYF. As DNA, the CDR3 is TGCGCCAGCAGAGTACCCACATCCACAGATACGCAGTATTTT. V usage is TRBV5-1 and J usage is TRBJ2-3; D gene ambiguous. Germline V lookup: CDR1 SGHRS, CDR2 YFSETQ. The V end lost 5 bases, the J end lost 2 bases, and 12 bases lay between the germline ends. CDR3 length: 14 residues.

V and J are TRBV7-3 and TRBJ2-1, with TRBD1 as a possible D gene (6 bases). Germline V CDR1 and CDR2: SGHTA, FQGTGA. Trimming cost V 4 bases and J 6 bases, with 16 bases left between them. The CDR3 runs to 15 residues. CDR3 sequence reads: CASSSNLQGSNEQFF. The CDR3 DNA reads as TGTGCCAGCAGCTCTAACCTTCAGGGGTCCAATGAGCAGTTCTTC.

This chain connects TRBV9 to TRBJ1-2, with D possibly TRBD1 on 6 matching bases. CDR3 length equals 14 residues. CDR1 is SGDLS and CDR2 is YYNGEE in the germline V gene. V shed 0 bases and J shed 4 bases, with 10 bases lying between them. For the CDR3, the DNA is TGTGCCAGCAGCGTAGATCCAGGGGCCTATGGCTACACCTTC. It encodes CASSVDPGAYGYTF.

The genes are TRBV21-1 and TRBJ1-2. TRBV21-1 is flagged as a pseudogene. The CDR3 has 14 amino acids. The DNA of the CDR3 is TGTGCCAGCAGCAAAGCAGGGACTAAATATGGCTACACCTTC. Protein sequence: CASSKAGTKYGYTF.

The chain joins TRBV6-5 to TRBJ1-5; D remains unclear. The ends were cut back, 6 bases at V and 8 bases at J, with 11 bases in the middle. Germline V lookup: CDR1 MNHEY, CDR2 SVGAGI. This CDR3 contains 12 residues. The CDR3 region is CASRESLEPQHF. The CDR3 DNA reads as TGTGCCAGCAGAGAGAGTCTGGAGCCCCAGCATTTT.

The rearrangement joins TRBV28 to TRBJ2-7; D is unresolved. Germline values: CDR1 MDHEN, CDR2 SYDVKM. The CDR3 loop spans 14 amino acids. V was trimmed by 4 bases and J by 6 bases, leaving 16 bases between them. CDR3 sequence reads: CASSSTSTVVEQYF. In nucleotides, the CDR3 is TGTGCCAGCAGTTCTACCTCTACGGTGGTCGAGCAGTACTTC. Looking up the rest from reference TRBV28 and TRBJ2-7 gives the full variable domain: DVKVTQSSRYLVKRTGEKVFLECVQDMDHENMFWYRQDPGLGLRLIYFSYDVKMKEKGDIPEGYSVSREKKERFSLILESASTNQTSMYLCASSSTSTVVEQYFGPGTRLTVT.

V usage is TRBV12-3 or TRBV12-4 and J usage is TRBJ2-7; D gene uncertain. The CDR3 consists of 13 residues. The germline V and J ends were trimmed by 6 bases and 0 bases, with 9 bases remaining between them. The CDR3 spells CASRPSASYEQYF. The CDR3 bases are TGTGCCAGCAGACCCAGCGCCTCCTACGAGCAGTACTTC.

This chain uses TRBV4-1 with TRBJ1-3, with a possible D match to TRBD1 (6 bases). The length of the CDR3 is 18 residues. Germline CDR1 is MGHRA and CDR2 is YSYEKL. Between the trimmed V and J ends, which lost 0 bases and 4 bases, there was a span of 19 bases. CDR3 sequence: CASSQDLSRGTLGNTIYF. The CDR3 DNA reads as TGCGCCAGCAGCCAAGATCTGAGCAGGGGTACGTTAGGAAACACCATATATTTT.

In its sample, this clone was seen once. The chain combines TRBV15 with TRBJ1-2, with D perhaps matching TRBD1 (5 bases). This CDR3 spans 16 amino acids. From germline, CDR1 is LNHNV and CDR2 YYDKDF (reference sequence). Between the trimmed V and J ends, which lost 6 bases and 4 bases, there was a span of 21 bases. CDR3 DNA: TGTGCCACCAGTCCGAGGGGCTCGGGACTTCTCTATGGCTACACCTTC. This translates into CATSPRGSGLLYGYTF.

This sequence joins TRBV28 and TRBJ1-1, with 9 bases aligning to TRBD1. The CDR3 totals 14 residues. Looked up from germline, CDR1 is MDHEN and CDR2 is SYDVKM. The V segment lost 6 bases and the J segment 1 base; nucleotides outside the gene matches: 3. CDR3 in amino acids: CASRTGGTNTEAFF. The CDR3 region has the DNA TGTGCCAGCAGGACAGGGGGGACGAACACTGAAGCTTTCTTT.

V is TRBV2 and J is TRBJ2-3; a weak D match, TRBD2 (5 bases). The germline gives CDR1 SNHLY, CDR2 FYNNEI. V gave up 9 bases and J gave up 0 bases, with 19 bases separating them. The CDR3 contains 16 residues. The CDR3 bases are TGTGCCAGGGCCGCGCTGGCGGGTACTAGCACAGATACGCAGTATTTT. This encodes CARAALAGTSTDTQYF.

The chain is built from TRBV18 and TRBJ1-5, with D perhaps matching TRBD1 (5 bases). CDR1 KGHSH and CDR2 LQKENI come from the germline V gene. CDR3 length equals 16 residues. V shed 2 bases and J shed 1 base, with 12 bases lying between them. CDR3 sequence: CASSPSTGSSNQPQHF. CDR3 sequence (DNA): TGTGCCAGCTCACCATCTACAGGTTCGAGCAATCAGCCCCAGCATTTT. Combining the CDR3 with reference TRBV18 and TRBJ1-5 gives the whole variable domain NAGVMQNPRHLVRRRGQEARLRCSPMKGHSHVYWYRQLPEEGLKFMVYLQKENIIDESGMPKERFSAEFPKEGPSILRIQQVVRGDSAAYFCASSPSTGSSNQPQHFGDGTRLSIL.

The chain employs TRBV29-1 and TRBJ2-2; D gene ambiguous. CDR1 and CDR2 (germline): SQVTM, ANQGSEA. CDR3 length: 12 residues. Between the trimmed V and J ends, which lost 7 bases and 1 base, there was a span of 7 bases. The CDR3 DNA reads TGCAGCGCTACAGAGAACACCGGGGAGCTGTTTTTT. This translates into CSATENTGELFF.